What follows are 16 T cell receptor beta chains derived from one specimen sequenced in a study of technical replicates of blood from several donors. Clones were read by immunoSEQ multiplex PCR, and TCRdb kept only the in-frame ones, dropping some. The sample yields roughly 72,000 clones, 85% to 95% seen once. The sample was T cells isolated from PBMCs. The receptors come from a human donor in good health.

V usage is TRBV19 and J usage is TRBJ2-1; 8 nucleotides line up with TRBD2. Trimming removed 10 bases from V and 8 bases from J; junction bases left unmatched: 10. The CDR3 runs 13 residues. Germline CDR1 reads LNHDA; CDR2 reads SQIVND (reference sequence). The CDR3 loop reads CATRNSGNYEQFF. The CDR3 DNA follows: TGTGCCACCAGGAATAGCGGGAACTATGAGCAGTTCTTC.

The chain carries TRBV4-3 and TRBJ1-1; D possibly corresponds to TRBD1 (5 bases). V lost 4 bases and J 7 bases, leaving 19 bases between the germline ends. The germline gives CDR1 LGHNA, CDR2 YSLEER. The CDR3 is 15 amino acids. CDR3 sequence reads: CASSRFRQYAIEAFF. For the CDR3, the DNA is TGCGCCAGCAGCCGATTCCGACAGTACGCGATTGAAGCTTTCTTT.

The chain carries TRBV27 and TRBJ1-5; D is uncertain. CDR3 size: 14 residues. The germline V gene has CDR1 MNHEY and CDR2 SMNVEV (reference sequence). The V end was cut by 2 bases, the J end by 3 bases, with 8 bases between. DNA for the CDR3: TGTGCCAGCAGTTTAGCGTTCCCCAATCAGCCCCAGCATTTT. Amino acid sequence: CASSLAFPNQPQHF.

V usage is TRBV9 and J usage is TRBJ1-3, with 8 bases identical to TRBD1. Germline trimming cut 3 bases from V and 0 bases from J; bases unmatched to any gene: 5. The CDR3 is 16 residues long. The germline V gene has CDR1 SGDLS and CDR2 YYNGEE. The CDR3 DNA reads as TGTGCCAGCAGCGCCGGGACAGGTATCTCTGGAAACACCATATATTTT. It codes for CASSAGTGISGNTIYF.

V gene TRBV19 combines with J gene TRBJ2-3; maybe TRBD2 (6 bases). Germline loops: CDR1 LNHDA, CDR2 SQIVND (reference sequence). V was clipped by 10 bases and J by 5 bases, with 22 bases between them. CDR3 length: 15 amino acids. Here the CDR3 reads CATNPGTSLKDTQYF. CDR3 nucleotide sequence: TGTGCCACAAACCCCGGGACTTCTCTTAAAGATACGCAGTATTTT.

The V gene is TRBV25-1, the J gene TRBJ1-4; 10 bases align to TRBD1. The CDR3 totals 12 residues. Germline values: CDR1 MGHDK, CDR2 SYGVNS. The V segment lost 10 bases and the J segment 10 bases; nucleotides outside the gene matches: 6. This CDR3 reads CANLDRGGKLFF. As DNA, the CDR3 is TGTGCCAACTTGGACAGGGGGGGAAAACTGTTTTTT.

The V and J genes are TRBV7-3 and TRBJ1-5, with D unresolved. CDR3 length: 14 residues. Germline CDR1 is SGHTA and CDR2 is FQGTGA. The V gene lost 6 bases and the J gene lost 7 bases, with 16 bases spanning the gap. As DNA, the CDR3 is TGTGCCAGCAGTCAACAGACAAGGTACCAGCCCCAGCATTTT. This encodes CASSQQTRYQPQHF.

The rearrangement joins TRBV6-5 to TRBJ1-2; D is possibly TRBD1 (5 bases). V was cut by 5 bases and J by 5 bases, with 15 bases left in between. CDR1 is MNHEY and CDR2 is SVGAGI in the germline V gene. There are 14 residues in the CDR3. CDR3 sequence: CASSGRQWSYGYTF. CDR3 DNA: TGTGCCAGCAGTGGAAGACAGTGGTCATATGGCTACACCTTC.

This clone appeared once. In DNA form, the CDR3 reads TGTGCCAGCAGCTTGCCACATAGCGGGAGGGCCGGCGAGCAGTACTTC. Translating gives CASSLPHSGRAGEQYF. The chain uses TRBV5-6 and TRBJ2-7; 11 bases are shared with TRBD2. The length of the CDR3 is 16 residues. Germline V lookup: CDR1 SGHDT, CDR2 YYEEEE. V was clipped by 1 base and J by 6 bases; unmatched bases: 9.

V usage is TRBV5-6 and J usage is TRBJ1-5; no definite D call. Germline CDR1 reads SGHDT; CDR2 reads YYEEEE. This CDR3 comprises 13 residues. V lost 2 bases and J 4 bases, leaving 7 bases between the germline ends. CDR3 DNA sequence: TGTGCCAGCAGCTTAACGGGAAATCAGCCCCAGCATTTT. This codes for CASSLTGNQPQHF.

The rearrangement uses TRBV4-1 and TRBJ1-2; no firm D call. V was cut by 1 base and J by 6 bases, with 15 bases left in between. The germline V gene encodes CDR1 MGHRA and CDR2 YSYEKL. This CDR3 contains 15 residues. Here the CDR3 reads CASSQGFGEPDGYTF. CDR3 DNA sequence: TGCGCCAGCAGCCAAGGTTTCGGGGAACCCGATGGCTACACCTTC.

V is TRBV5-1 and J is TRBJ2-7; 8 positions match TRBD2. In germline, CDR1 is SGHRS, CDR2 YFSETQ. The CDR3 extends over 14 amino acids. V dropped 3 bases and J dropped 2; count of bases not matched to a gene: 4. The CDR3 protein is CASSSAGGPYEQYF. In DNA, the CDR3 is TGCGCCAGCAGCTCGGCGGGAGGCCCCTACGAGCAGTACTTC.

The gene calls are TRBV5-6 and TRBJ2-5; 9 positions match TRBD1. From germline, CDR1 is SGHDT and CDR2 YYEEEE. Germline trimming cut 6 bases from V and 1 base from J; bases unmatched to any gene: 7. CDR3 size: 15 residues. The CDR3 sequence: CASTIGQGIQETQYF. CDR3 in DNA: TGTGCCAGCACCATAGGACAGGGGATCCAAGAGACCCAGTACTTC.

The genes are TRBV6-4 and TRBJ1-4, with 8 bases that match TRBD1. CDR1 MRHNA and CDR2 SNTAGT come from the germline V gene. Trimming cost V 4 bases and J 5 bases; bases outside gene matches: 6. The length of the CDR3 is 15 residues. The chain's CDR3 is CASSGGQGPNEKLFF. Here the CDR3 DNA reads TGTGCCAGCAGTGGTGGACAGGGACCCAATGAAAAACTGTTTTTT.

The V call is TRBV7-6, the J call TRBJ1-4; TRBD1 aligns across 8 bases. The CDR3 length is 14 residues. Trimming removed 5 bases from V and 7 bases from J; junction bases left unmatched: 6. CDR1 is SGHVS and CDR2 is FNYEAQ in the germline V gene. The CDR3 DNA reads TGTGCCAGCAGCGCGGACAGGGAGAGTGAAAAACTGTTTTTT. This codes for CASSADRESEKLFF.

The chain couples TRBV5-4 to TRBJ2-1; D might be TRBD2 (5 bases). There are 17 residues in the CDR3. Trimming left V 4 bases short and J 0 bases short, with 17 bases between. Germline V gene sequence: CDR1 SGHNT, CDR2 YYREEE (reference sequence). This CDR3 reads CASSPGLAGRSYNEQFF. In nucleotides, the CDR3 is TGTGCCAGCAGCCCTGGGCTGGCGGGCCGCTCCTACAATGAGCAGTTCTTC.